A single sample is the source of the 17 T cell receptor beta chains below, sequenced in a study of T cell responses to AZD1222 COVID-19 vaccine. Assay: immunoSEQ multiplex PCR; the TCRdb copy retains only in-frame clones and omits some. The profile shows some 95,000 clones, 85% to 90% of them singletons. The sample was peripheral blood, taken 28 days after the second AZD1222 dose. The receptors originated from an adult who received the AZD1222 COVID-19 vaccine.

This rearrangement joins TRBV12-3 or TRBV12-4 to TRBJ2-5; D call uncertain. The CDR3 consists of 11 residues. The germline V and J ends were trimmed by 1 base and 5 bases, with 2 bases remaining between them. CDR3 amino acids: CASSLEETQYF. CDR3 bases: TGTGCCAGCAGTTTAGAGGAGACCCAGTACTTC.

The V call is TRBV6-5, the J call TRBJ1-1; 10 bases line up with TRBD1. Per the germline V gene, CDR1 is MNHEY and CDR2 is SVGAGI. This CDR3 is built from 14 residues. Trimming at V came to 9 bases and at J to 5 bases, leaving 9 bases not matched to a gene. CDR3 DNA: TGTGCCAGTCCGGGACAGGGGAAAGTTACTGAAGCTTTCTTT. This encodes CASPGQGKVTEAFF.

CDR3 coding DNA: TGTGCCAGCAGCTTAAATCTTCGCAATGAGCAGTTCTTC. Amino acid sequence: CASSLNLRNEQFF. This rearrangement joins TRBV11-3 to TRBJ2-1, with D unresolved. CDR3 size: 13 residues. Trimming cost V 2 bases and J 6 bases, with 8 bases left between them. Germline-derived CDR1 and CDR2 are SGHNT and YENEEA.

The chain has TRBV28 and TRBJ2-2; 11 bases map to TRBD2. Germline values: CDR1 MDHEN, CDR2 SYDVKM. The trim removed 7 bases at V and 5 bases at J, leaving 9 bases unmatched. This CDR3 has 16 residues. The CDR3 nucleotides read TGTGCCAGCACTTCCACGACTAGCGGGATAACCGGGGAGCTGTTTTTT. Translation gives CASTSTTSGITGELFF.

The chain joins TRBV6-5 to TRBJ1-1; D remains unclear. Trimming shortened V by 6 bases and J by 4 bases, and 9 bases separated the two germline ends. This CDR3 comprises 12 residues. The germline CDR1 and CDR2 sequences are MNHEY and SVGAGI. The CDR3 sequence is CASRGLGTEAFF. The CDR3 bases are TGTGCCAGCAGGGGTCTCGGCACTGAAGCTTTCTTT.

The rearrangement joins TRBV1 to TRBJ2-1; the listed D gene, TRBD2, was not tested against the DNA. TRBV1 is an annotated pseudogene. The CDR3 runs 13 residues. The CDR3 DNA reads TGCACCAGCAGACCTAGCGGGACCCATGAGCAGTTCTTC. Protein product: CTSRPSGTHEQFF.

Here the CDR3 DNA reads TGTGCCAGCAGCTTAAATGAGTACCAAGAGACCCAGTACTTC. Translation gives CASSLNEYQETQYF. This rearrangement joins TRBV13 to TRBJ2-5; no clear D gene. The CDR3 consists of 14 residues. CDR1 and CDR2 (germline): PRHDT, FYEKMQ (reference sequence). Trimming took off 2 bases at V and 0 bases at J, with 7 bases between the two ends.

This chain uses TRBV6-2 or TRBV6-3 with TRBJ1-2; D remains ambiguous. Germline V gene lookup returns CDR1 MNHEY and CDR2 SVGEGT. This CDR3 is built from 14 residues. Trimming removed 2 bases from V and 4 bases from J, with 11 bases in between. The CDR3 sequence: CASSYVGSPYGYTF. The DNA of the CDR3 is TGTGCCAGCAGTTACGTCGGCTCGCCCTATGGCTACACCTTC.

This chain joins TRBV18 and TRBJ1-5; D unresolved. CDR1 is KGHSH, CDR2 LQKENI, per germline. The V and J ends lost 3 bases and 1 base respectively, with 10 bases between them. CDR3 length: 15 residues. CDR3 residues: CASSPFPPSNQPQHF. The CDR3, as DNA: TGTGCCAGCTCACCGTTCCCTCCGAGCAATCAGCCCCAGCATTTT.

The chain couples TRBV14 to TRBJ2-7; the match to TRBD2 covers 11 bases. Germline V gives CDR1 SGHDN, CDR2 FVKESK. The CDR3 contains 15 residues. The ends lost 4 bases at V and 2 bases at J; junction bases unmatched: 4. CDR3 region: CASSLGTSGTYEQYF. CDR3 sequence (DNA): TGTGCCAGCAGCCTCGGGACTAGCGGTACCTACGAGCAGTACTTC.

The chain uses TRBV6-1 and TRBJ2-2; no definite D call. Per germline, CDR1 MNHNS and CDR2 SASEGT. The CDR3 length is 14 residues. Trimming took 6 bases from V and 0 from J, leaving 8 bases between them. The CDR3 DNA reads TGTGCCAGCAGCCCCCAGGCGAACACCGGGGAGCTGTTTTTT. This translates into CASSPQANTGELFF.

This sequence joins TRBV30 and TRBJ1-2; D gene unclear. Germline lookup yields CDR1 GTSNPN and CDR2 SVGIG (reference sequence). This CDR3 is 16 amino acids long. Trimming cost V 1 base and J 3 bases, with 18 bases left between them. The CDR3 coding sequence is TGTGCCTGGAGTGCCGGCTTTAGCACGTATGACTATGGCTACACCTTC. Protein: CAWSAGFSTYDYGYTF.

The chain links TRBV4-2 to TRBJ1-3; D perhaps matches TRBD1 (6 bases). The germline CDR1 and CDR2 sequences are LGHNA and YNFKEQ. The CDR3 extends over 16 amino acids. With 1 base removed from V and 0 bases from J, the gap between germline ends came to 10 bases. The CDR3 is CASSQGDISSGNTIYF. The CDR3 nucleotides are TGTGCCAGCAGCCAAGGGGACATTAGCTCTGGAAACACCATATATTTT.

The chain joins TRBV6-5 to TRBJ2-4, with D uncertain. The CDR3 is 13 residues long. The V end lost 6 bases, the J end lost 5 bases, and 11 bases lay between the germline ends. Germline V lookup: CDR1 MNHEY, CDR2 SVGAGI. This CDR3 is CASRTTHENIQYF. CDR3 nucleotides: TGTGCCAGCAGGACGACCCATGAAAACATTCAGTACTTC.

A note on this clone: The germline gene is not matched at one end of the junction; a read error may be the cause. V gene TRBV5-1 combines with J gene TRBJ2-7; D tentatively fits TRBD1 or TRBD2 (5 bases each). Germline values: CDR1 SGHRS, CDR2 YFSETQ. The CDR3 runs to 13 residues. The CDR3 coding sequence is TGCGCCAGCAGCTTTACGACAGACTACGGGCAGTACTTC. Its protein product is CASSFTTDYGQYF.

This clone was counted once. The chain carries TRBV29-1 and TRBJ1-1; D call uncertain. The germline V gene encodes CDR1 SQVTM and CDR2 ANQGSEA. There are 12 residues in the CDR3. V shed 5 bases and J shed 5 bases, with 12 bases lying between them. The CDR3 DNA is TGCAGCGTTCAGAGTGAGGGAACTGAAGCTTTCTTT. Translated, it gives CSVQSEGTEAFF.

This chain links TRBV21-1 with TRBJ1-1; the table's TRBD1 call for D was not verified on the DNA. TRBV21-1 is recorded as a pseudogene. CDR3 length: 14 residues. DNA for the CDR3: TGTGCCAGCAGCACACGGACAGGGTGGACTGAAGCTTTCTTT. Translating gives CASSTRTGWTEAFF.